This TCR beta chain stems from a study of shared clonotypes between healthy human individuals (dated by TCRdb to about 2020). As for the study more broadly: The cohort included three men and a couple of women between 18 and 49 years of age. Per donor, three plates each were used for CD4 naive and CD4 memory, two for CD8 naive, and one for CD8 memory. To estimate repertoire size and how much clonotypes are shared between individuals, the study performed deep sequencing of blood TCR repertoires from a handful of healthy adults. To increase sequencing depth and limit assay-specific biases, TCR repertoire library preparation and sequencing were carried out by different laboratories using diverse techniques. Per donor, leukapheresis produced somewhere between about 0.94 and 9 billion PBMCs.

General conclusions and limits of the study: Clonotypes shared by all four sorted-subset donors showed higher generation probabilities than non-shared clonotypes. Sampling was limited to blood, and TCR repertoires in tissue likely differ from TCR repertoires in blood. Pairwise subsampling indicated that sequencing depth was expected to affect the degree of clonotype sharing among donors. Because the study included only a small number of donors, the genetic and exposure-history diversity represented was limited. Sharing across a few donors was observed for approximately 5% of naive CD4, over 3% of naive CD8, roughly 2.3% of memory CD4, and about 0.4% of memory CD8 clonotypes. Even with the large sequencing depth, rarefaction of the sorted-subset datasets indicated that sequencing was incomplete. Naive subsets generally had larger estimated clonotype richness than memory subsets.

V is cut by 2 bases and J by 4 bases, and the space between the germline ends is 12 bases. The CDR3 sequence holds 14 residues, the cysteine and phenylalanine included. This entry keeps only the CDR3 DNA: 42 bases, framed from base 1. CDR1 is given as ENHRY and CDR2 as SYGVKD, both from the germline V gene. As for this clone: Its antigen is still unknown. Per-base quality was not reported, and no clone a single base away is much larger than it.

Donors were healthy HIV-negative adults with no recently reported acute infections or vaccinations. Every donor was a Caucasian adult residing in Nashville, Tennessee, USA. CD4+ T cells were enriched by magnetic negative selection, after which naive cells were positively selected on CD45RA and the negative fraction was taken as the memory subset. After blood collection by leukapheresis, PBMCs were isolated using Ficoll-Histopaque density gradient centrifugation and then cryopreserved in the vapor phase of liquid nitrogen. Analytical flow cytometry was used to check the purity and quantity of each magnetically sorted T cell population. Genomic DNA was isolated from every sorted fraction and measured by UV absorbance on a Nanodrop 2000c. Using the deep immunoSEQ assay, TCR CDR3 regions were amplified from genomic DNA by multiplex PCR. For each cell subset, the extracted genomic DNA was distributed evenly across all wells of several immunoSEQ 96-well plates, and each plate served as one replicate. For sorted subsets, each replicate PCR was loaded with 200 to 250 ng genomic DNA, equivalent to 25,000 to 35,000 T cell genomes. Purified libraries were quantified with a Qubit 3.0 fluorometer, sized on a Bioanalyzer 2100, and re-quantified with the KAPA Library Quantification kit. Every immunoSEQ 96-well plate was sequenced on a dedicated single-read 150-cycle Illumina NextSeq 550 flow cell. The authors processed their data as follows. The immunoSEQ output contained only junctional sequences without quality scores, so filtering could not match that applied to full-length reads. Sequences were annotated with PyIR, a Python wrapper for IgBLAST v1.9, using IMGT germline references to assign V/J genes and CDR3. Reads were filtered out if the reads had weak V/J assignments (E-value above 1e-6), no CDR3, stop codons, out-of-frame junctions, or ambiguous translated residues. V3J clonotypes were defined by identical inferred V gene, J gene, and CDR3 amino acid sequence. To compute the percentage overlap between repertoires, the number of shared unique clonotypes was divided by the size of the smaller repertoire. Repertoire richness was assessed with RTK rarefaction, the Chao1 estimator, and Recon v2.1 estimates of unobserved clonotypes. For all TCRbeta clonotypes obtained by the gDNA method from several donors, generation probabilities were computed with OLGA. As stored in TCRdb, this immuneACCESS dataset retains in-frame rearrangements with V and J assigned. A fraction of the clones does not appear; measured against another copy, unresolved V genes explain less than half of the discrepancy, and the remainder lacks a known reason. V and J calls plus clone size are reproduced from that table; the DNA served to infer D and trimming. The table for this sample lists 2 million to 2.5 million clones; about 92% of them were counted only once. In total, the top ten clones hold 0.35% to 0.5% of the sample.

The receptor was derived from a man younger than 30 in good health. Some clones in this sample may be carry-over from other donors' samples. The sequenced material came from naive CD4+ T cells from PBMCs. Explained via the paper, the cell subset or site label denotes: CD45RA+ positively selected. The V and J segments used are TRBV10-3 and TRBJ2-7; the D segment cannot be called with confidence. This receptor has the CDR3 CAISEVVGKYEQYF. In nucleotide form, the sequence is TGTGCCATCAGTGAGGTGGTAGGGAAGTACGAGCAGTACTTC.